This T cell receptor (beta chain) was recovered during a study of blood T cell repertoires in COVID-19. Study context: Samples taken during acute and convalescent COVID-19 were collected in the United States, Italy and Spain. Sources were T cells, B-cell-depleted T cells, or PBMCs; the material itself was cDNA or gDNA.

Clones were read by immunoSEQ multiplex PCR, and TCRdb kept only the in-frame ones, dropping some. The sample lists about 69,000 clones, about four fifths occurring once. The CDR3 totals 11 residues. Germline lookup yields CDR1 MDHEN and CDR2 SYDVKM. As concerns this clone: One junction end does not reproduce the germline sequence, and a read error may be involved.

Sequencing was carried out using peripheral blood. The receptor was derived from a human donor in a cohort sampled during active COVID-19. The V call is TRBV28, the J call TRBJ2-7; maybe TRBD1 (5 bases). CDR3 DNA: TGTGCCAGCAGTTTTAAGGGGTCCCCCTCTTTC. Translated: CASSFKGSPSF.